The entry below describes one TCR beta chain. The entry originates in a study of blood T cell repertoires in COVID-19. Study as a whole: PBMCs, B-cell-depleted T cells, or T cells were the source of the cDNA or gDNA that made up the material.

The length of the CDR3 is 14 residues. CDR1 is MGHDK and CDR2 is SYGVNS in the germline V gene. V lost 1 base, J lost 4 bases, and 10 bases lay in between. Profiling relied on immunoSEQ multiplex PCR, and the TCRdb table lists in-frame clones only, not all of them. Of some 350,000 clones listed, around four fifths are singletons. The chain recombines TRBV25-1 with TRBJ2-5; D is perhaps TRBD2 (5 bases). The receptor was derived from a man aged 30 to 39 with active or convalescent COVID-19. The specimen was peripheral blood. The CDR3 protein is CASSELGEGETQYF. CDR3 DNA sequence: TGTGCCAGCAGTGAATTGGGAGAGGGAGAGACCCAGTACTTC.